The rows below give T cell receptor beta chains drawn from one sample of a study of blood T cell repertoires in COVID-19. Profiling relied on immunoSEQ multiplex PCR, and the TCRdb table lists in-frame clones only, not all of them. This sample has under 150,000 clones, with 84% found just once. Sample: peripheral blood. The receptors were gathered from a human donor in a cohort sampled during active COVID-19. CDR3s include the opening cysteine and the closing phenylalanine or tryptophan. The order of the fields is CDR3 protein, CDR3 DNA, J gene, V gene, D gene, CDR3 length, clone size. A D gene is named only where the DNA matches it firmly. Not all rows give a size; the values are once, few, many and, for expanded clones, a class.

CASSSAVSYEQYF	TGTGCCAGCAGCTCGGCGGTCTCCTACGAGCAGTACTTC	TRBJ2-7	TRBV5-4	.	13	.
CASSQGTTSTDTQYF	TGCGCCAGCAGCCAGGGGACTACGAGCACAGATACGCAGTATTTT	TRBJ2-3	TRBV4-3	TRBD2	15	.
CASSQDVGTSGGETQYF	TGTGCCAGCAGCCAAGACGTCGGGACTAGCGGGGGGGAGACCCAGTACTTC	TRBJ2-5	TRBV3-1/TRBV3-2	TRBD2	17	.
CASSLSGGLGNEQFF	TGTGCCAGCAGCTTAAGCGGGGGCTTAGGCAATGAGCAGTTCTTC	TRBJ2-1	TRBV7-9	TRBD2	15	.
CASSEVQGIYTRGYTF	TGTGCCAGCAGTGAGGTACAGGGAATTTACACGCGTGGCTACACCTTC	TRBJ1-2	TRBV2	.	16	.
CASSSQGGTQYF	TGTGCCAGTAGTTCCCAGGGAGGTACGCAGTATTTT	TRBJ2-3	TRBV19	.	12	once
CASRTDRLLSSTF	TGTGCCAGCAGAACAGACAGGCTGCTTAGCAGCACCTTC	TRBJ1-2	TRBV12-3/TRBV12-4	.	13	.
CATSESLRETQYF	TGTGCCACCAGTGAGAGTTTACGAGAGACCCAGTACTTC	TRBJ2-5	TRBV24-1	.	13	.
CASSEKDPMRLVSFNEQFF	TGTGCCAGCAGTGAAAAAGATCCAATGCGACTAGTGTCCTTCAATGAGCAGTTCTTC	TRBJ2-1	TRBV6-1	.	19	.
CASSQGRGLVTQYF	TGTGCCAGCAGCCAAGGCAGGGGGCTCGTGACCCAGTACTTC	TRBJ2-5	TRBV3-1/TRBV3-2	TRBD1	14	.
CASSLDLPGNEQFF	TGTGCCAGCAGCTTAGATCTGCCGGGCAATGAGCAGTTCTTC	TRBJ2-1	TRBV11-2	.	14	.
CASSPGTGNTIYF	TGTGCCAGCAGTCCCGGGACAGGGAACACCATATATTTT	TRBJ1-3	TRBV6-5	TRBD1	13	once
CASSPPTLAGTDTQYF	TGCGCCAGCTCACCCCCCACACTAGCGGGTACAGATACGCAGTATTTT	TRBJ2-3	TRBV10-1	TRBD2	16	.
CASSYAGPIDTQYF	TGTGCCAGCAGTTACGCTGGCCCCATAGATACGCAGTATTTT	TRBJ2-3	TRBV6-2/TRBV6-3	.	14	.
CASSWKQGMNTEAFF	TGTGCCAGCAGTTGGAAACAGGGAATGAACACTGAAGCTTTCTTT	TRBJ1-1	TRBV7-6	.	15	.
CAWDRGSNTEAFF	TGTGCCTGGGACAGGGGTTCGAACACTGAAGCTTTCTTT	TRBJ1-1	TRBV30	TRBD1	13	.
CASSLTSGGSYEQYF	TGTGCCAGCAGCCTTACTAGCGGGGGATCCTACGAGCAGTACTTC	TRBJ2-7	TRBV7-2	TRBD2	15	.
CASSSNSYEQYF	TGTGCCAGCTCATCTAACTCCTACGAGCAGTACTTC	TRBJ2-7	TRBV18	.	12	.
CASSEYGEANYGYTF	TGTGCCAGCAGTGAATACGGAGAAGCTAACTATGGCTACACCTTC	TRBJ1-2	TRBV6-1	.	15	once
CASRGGSGNQPQHF	TGTGCCAGCAGGGGCGGGTCGGGCAATCAGCCCCAGCATTTT	TRBJ1-5	TRBV2	.	14	.
CASSAGTGDEQYF	TGTGCCAGCAGTGCTGGGACAGGGGACGAGCAGTACTTC	TRBJ2-7	TRBV12-3/TRBV12-4	TRBD1	13	.
CASSLDRNSNQPQHF	TGTGCCAGCAGTCTGGACAGGAATAGCAATCAGCCCCAGCATTTT	TRBJ1-5	TRBV6-5	TRBD1	15	.
CAVGRGNTEAFF	TGTGCCGTAGGCAGGGGAAACACTGAAGCTTTCTTT	TRBJ1-1	TRBV6-5	.	12	.
CASSQALAGATLNTGELFF	TGCGCCAGCAGCCAAGCTTTAGCGGGGGCCACTCTGAACACCGGGGAGCTGTTTTTT	TRBJ2-2	TRBV4-1	TRBD2	19	.
CASSVDHSTQYF	TGTGCCAGCAGCGTAGATCATAGTACGCAGTATTTT	TRBJ2-3	TRBV9	.	12	.
CASSQILAEAFF	TGTGCCAGCAGCCAAATACTAGCTGAAGCTTTCTTT	TRBJ1-1	TRBV14	.	12	.
CASSVTGGNNSPLHF	TGTGCCAGCAGCGTAACAGGGGGTAATAATTCACCCCTCCACTTT	TRBJ1-6	TRBV9	TRBD1	15	.
CASSPTARLTSGGYEQYF	TGTGCCAGCAGTCCAACCGCCCGACTGACTAGCGGGGGCTACGAGCAGTACTTC	TRBJ2-7	TRBV6-6	TRBD2	18	.
CASSYATGTDVEKLFF	TGTGCCAGCAGTTACGCCACCGGGACAGATGTTGAAAAACTGTTTTTT	TRBJ1-4	TRBV6-2/TRBV6-3	TRBD1	16	.
CASSSPGQSDTQYF	TGTGCCAGCAGCTCGCCGGGACAGTCAGATACGCAGTATTTT	TRBJ2-3	TRBV9	TRBD1	14	.
CASSFTGVGSPQHF	TGTGCCAGCAGCTTTACAGGGGTTGGTTCGCCCCAGCATTTT	TRBJ1-5	TRBV7-2	TRBD1	14	once
CASSSTRIPYNEQFF	TGTGCCAGCAGCTCTACTAGAATCCCCTACAATGAGCAGTTCTTC	TRBJ2-1	TRBV7-2	.	15	few
CASSSGQGINQPQHF	TGTGCCAGCAGCTCGGGACAGGGAATAAATCAGCCCCAGCATTTT	TRBJ1-5	TRBV7-9	TRBD1	15	.
CASSQRLHQRQPQHF	TGTGCCAGCAGCCAAAGATTACACCAGCGACAGCCCCAGCATTTT	TRBJ1-5	TRBV14	.	15	once
CASSFRPLAGEQYF	TGTGCCAGCAGCTTTAGGCCCCTAGCGGGGGAGCAGTACTTC	TRBJ2-7	TRBV7-2	TRBD2	14	.
CATTTGANYGYTF	TGTGCCACCACGACAGGAGCTAACTATGGCTACACCTTC	TRBJ1-2	TRBV10-3	.	13	.
CASSLGRIRDTQYF	TGTGCCAGCAGCTTAGGGCGGATAAGGGATACGCAGTATTTT	TRBJ2-3	TRBV11-3	.	14	.
CASSMGYQEYF	TGTGCCAGTAGTATGGGCTACCAGGAGTATTTT	TRBJ2-3	TRBV19	.	11	.
CAIYDLIHSKKTGENYGYTF	TGTGCCATCTACGATCTAATTCATTCCAAAAAGACAGGGGAAAACTATGGCTACACCTTC	TRBJ1-2	TRBV21-1	.	20	.
CASSQAAGRSFQNIQYF	TGCGCCAGCAGCCAAGCGGCGGGGCGTAGTTTCCAAAACATTCAGTACTTC	TRBJ2-4	TRBV4-3	.	17	.
CASSPPLAGGGYEQFF	TGTGCCAGCAGCCCGCCTTTAGCGGGGGGAGGCTATGAGCAGTTCTTC	TRBJ2-1	TRBV7-2	TRBD2	16	.